This TCR beta chain was retrieved from a study of Ad26.COV2.S vaccination and SARS-CoV-2 variants. Study details: Ad26.COV2.S given intramuscularly, once or twice 56 days apart.

TCRdb's table, derived via immunoSEQ multiplex PCR, lists solely in-frame clones and lacks some. The sample lists about 350,000 clones, roughly 91% occurring once. Treatment here: about 20 received Ad26.COV2.S at low or high dose, single or two shots; 5 received placebo; per-sample allocation not given. Sampling occurred on day 63 after the first vaccine or placebo injection. V shed 6 bases and J 6 bases; nucleotides not matched to a gene: 4. Germline loops: CDR1 LGHDT, CDR2 YNNKEL (reference sequence). This CDR3 is built from 13 residues. Overall study results and limits: There was a possibility that the TCR breadth and depth analyses underestimated total T cell responses. Substantial response breadth was reportedly seen for spike-specific CD8+ and CD4+ T cells after vaccination.

A word on this clone: As yet, its antigen is unknown.

This material consisted of peripheral blood, taken in a trial of Ad26.COV2.S vaccine versus placebo. This chain links TRBV3-1 (or the pseudogene TRBV3-2) with TRBJ2-2; TRBD2 matches at 7 bases. The clonotype comes from a person between 18 and 65 years old who received the Ad26.COV2.S COVID-19 vaccine or a placebo. The CDR3 loop reads CASRLAGAGELFF. The DNA of the CDR3 is TGTGCCAGCAGGCTCGCGGGAGCCGGGGAGCTGTTTTTT.